The sequence of this T cell receptor beta chain was determined in a study of blood T cell repertoires in COVID-19. Trimming cost V 3 bases and J 7 bases; bases outside gene matches: 10. The germline V gene encodes CDR1 LGHNA and CDR2 YSLEER. CDR3 length: 16 residues. Original processing notes: Estimated nucleated cell counts came from reference gene primer amplification. Sequencing used immunoSEQ multiplex PCR; TCRdb keeps in-frame clones, though not all of them. V, J and clone size derive from that table, while D and trimming were established from the DNA sequence. The data show around 180,000 clones, about 80% seen once.

The clonotype originates from a man aged 50 to 60 who had recovered from COVID-19. The chain uses TRBV4-3 and TRBJ2-1; 9 nucleotides agree with TRBD2. Sequencing was carried out using PBMCs or T cells enriched from blood (not recorded which). The CDR3 nucleotides read TGCGCCAGCAGCCAGGTAGCGGGGGCGGTCTGGAATGAGCAGTTCTTC. This codes for CASSQVAGAVWNEQFF.